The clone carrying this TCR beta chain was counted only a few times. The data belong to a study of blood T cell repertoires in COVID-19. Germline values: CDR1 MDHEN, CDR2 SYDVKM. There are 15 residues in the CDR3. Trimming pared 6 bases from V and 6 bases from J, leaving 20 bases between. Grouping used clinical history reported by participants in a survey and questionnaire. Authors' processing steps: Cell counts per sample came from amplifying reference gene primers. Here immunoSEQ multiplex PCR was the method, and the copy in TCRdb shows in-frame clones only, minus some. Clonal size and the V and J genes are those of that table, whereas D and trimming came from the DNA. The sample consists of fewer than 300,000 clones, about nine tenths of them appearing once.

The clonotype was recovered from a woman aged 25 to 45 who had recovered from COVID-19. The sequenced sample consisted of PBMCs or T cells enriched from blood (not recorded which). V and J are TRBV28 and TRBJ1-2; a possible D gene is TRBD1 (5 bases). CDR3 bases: TGTGCCAGCAGCCCCGGGACCCCCGGCGGGAATGGCTACACCTTC. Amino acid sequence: CASSPGTPGGNGYTF.